This entry lists 24 T cell receptor beta chains sequenced from one sample in a study of siplizumab effects on memory and regulatory T cells. The repertoire was sequenced with immunoSEQ multiplex PCR; TCRdb's copy has only in-frame clones and lacks some. The table has more than 85,000 clones, about 90% seen once. Sequenced input: CD4+ T cells sorted from blood. The receptor source for this set is a human donor in good health.

The rearrangement links TRBV27 to TRBJ2-1; 7 nucleotides line up with TRBD2. In germline, CDR1 is MNHEY, CDR2 SMNVEV (reference sequence). Trimming cost V 5 bases and J 5 bases; bases outside gene matches: 12. The CDR3 length is 16 residues. Here the CDR3 DNA reads TGTGCCAGCAGTCCTGACCTGGGGAGGGCCCACAATGAGCAGTTCTTC. It specifies CASSPDLGRAHNEQFF.

The chain recombines TRBV5-1 with TRBJ1-1; TRBD1 matches at 7 bases. Unmatched junction bases numbered 7, after V lost 4 bases and J lost 1 base. CDR1 SGHRS and CDR2 YFSETQ come from the germline V gene. This CDR3 comprises 15 residues. The CDR3 nucleotides are TGCGCCAGCAGCCCATTGACAGGGACGAACACTGAAGCTTTCTTT. As protein: CASSPLTGTNTEAFF.

The rearrangement joins TRBV6-6 to TRBJ2-7; 10 bases are shared with TRBD1. The germline gives CDR1 MNHNY, CDR2 SVGAGI (reference sequence). The CDR3 consists of 14 residues. Losses at the gene ends were 5 bases for V and 6 bases for J; bases not matched to a gene: 7. The CDR3 protein is CASSRGTGASEQYF. CDR3 sequence (DNA): TGTGCCAGCAGTCGAGGGACAGGGGCTTCCGAGCAGTACTTC.

This chain uses TRBV15 with TRBJ1-3; D is unclear. The CDR3 covers 16 residues. CDR1 is LNHNV and CDR2 is YYDKDF in the germline V gene (reference sequence). Trimming shortened V by 0 bases and J by 1 base, and 10 bases separated the two germline ends. The CDR3 DNA is TGTGCCACCAGCAGAGAGAGGATGGGGTCTGGAAACACCATATATTTT. Protein: CATSRERMGSGNTIYF.

The CDR3 coding sequence is TGTGCCACCAGCCTCAGGGTGGACCAGCCCCAGCATTTT. It codes for CATSLRVDQPQHF. The rearrangement uses TRBV15 and TRBJ1-5; D possibly corresponds to TRBD1 (5 bases). Germline V gene data show CDR1 as LNHNV and CDR2 as YYDKDF (reference sequence). This CDR3 has 13 amino acids. Deletions cut 5 bases from V and 7 bases from J, with 12 bases between.

The V gene is TRBV7-9, the J gene TRBJ2-5; D is undetermined. Trimming left V 2 bases short and J 5 bases short, with 9 bases between. CDR3 length: 13 amino acids. Germline V CDR1 and CDR2: SEHNR, FQNEAQ (reference sequence). The CDR3: CASSLNSKETQYF. CDR3 DNA: TGTGCCAGCAGCTTAAATTCTAAGGAGACCCAGTACTTC. Complete variable domain (other parts from reference TRBV7-9 and TRBJ2-5): DTGVSQNPRHKITKRGQNVTFRCDPISEHNRLYWYRQTLGQGPEFLTYFQNEAQLEKSRLLSDRFSAERPKGSFSTLEIQRTEQGDSAMYLCASSLNSKETQYFGPGTRLLVL.

The chain uses TRBV19 and TRBJ1-5, with TRBD1 matching 7 bases. In germline, CDR1 is LNHDA, CDR2 SQIVND (reference sequence). V trimming: 5 bases; J trimming: 5 bases; junction bases outside the gene matches: 3. CDR3 length equals 13 residues. DNA of the CDR3: TGTGCCAGTAGTTCAGACAGGGATCAGCCCCAGCATTTT. Protein: CASSSDRDQPQHF.

The chain joins TRBV19 to TRBJ1-1; D gene ambiguous. Germline V CDR1 and CDR2: LNHDA, SQIVND (reference sequence). The V end was cut by 5 bases, the J end by 0 bases, with 7 bases between. The CDR3 runs to 13 residues. CDR3 amino acids: CASSDTMNTEAFF. The CDR3 DNA reads as TGTGCCAGTAGTGATACCATGAACACTGAAGCTTTCTTT.

This chain uses TRBV19 with TRBJ1-5; D gene unclear. V was cut by 7 bases and J by 5 bases, with 18 bases left in between. The germline V gene has CDR1 LNHDA and CDR2 SQIVND (reference sequence). CDR3 size: 15 residues. CDR3 in amino acids: CASIRRLGSDQPQHF. The DNA for the CDR3 is TGTGCCAGTATAAGAAGGTTAGGGTCCGATCAGCCCCAGCATTTT.

This chain connects TRBV18 to TRBJ2-3; maybe TRBD1 (6 bases). CDR1 and CDR2 (germline): KGHSH, LQKENI. The V end was cut by 1 base, the J end by 2 bases, with 13 bases between. This CDR3 has 16 residues. CDR3 sequence: CASSPLWGHDTDTQYF. The CDR3 nucleotides are TGTGCCAGCTCACCACTATGGGGGCACGACACAGATACGCAGTATTTT. Combining the CDR3 with reference TRBV18 and TRBJ2-3 gives the whole variable domain NAGVMQNPRHLVRRRGQEARLRCSPMKGHSHVYWYRQLPEEGLKFMVYLQKENIIDESGMPKERFSAEFPKEGPSILRIQQVVRGDSAAYFCASSPLWGHDTDTQYFGPGTRLTVL.

This sequence joins TRBV29-1 and TRBJ1-2; D ambiguous. This CDR3 contains 8 residues. Germline CDR1 reads SQVTM; CDR2 reads ANQGSEA. With 3 bases removed from V and 7 bases from J, the gap between germline ends came to 0 bases. In DNA form, the CDR3 reads TGCAGCGTTGATGGCTACACCTTC. Translated, it gives CSVDGYTF.

This sequence joins TRBV28 and TRBJ2-7; D is possibly TRBD1 or TRBD2 (6 bases each). This CDR3 has 14 residues. From germline, CDR1 is MDHEN and CDR2 SYDVKM. V shed 8 bases and J shed 4 bases, with 18 bases lying between them. The CDR3 loop reads CASFGGGRAYEQYF. Written as DNA, the CDR3 is TGTGCCAGCTTCGGTGGGGGGCGCGCGTACGAGCAGTACTTC.

The V call is TRBV10-2, the J call TRBJ1-2, with 10 bases that match TRBD1. After removal of 8 bases from V and 2 bases from J, the junction contained 5 bases not matched to a gene. The CDR3 loop spans 14 amino acids. Germline loops: CDR1 WSHSY, CDR2 SAAADI. The CDR3 region is CASGGTGVNYGYTF. The DNA of the CDR3 is TGCGCCAGCGGAGGGACAGGGGTCAACTATGGCTACACCTTC.

This sequence joins TRBV5-4 and TRBJ2-7; 9 bases align to TRBD1. The CDR3 is 15 amino acids. V trimming: 3 bases; J trimming: 1 base; junction bases outside the gene matches: 5. Germline V lookup: CDR1 SGHNT, CDR2 YYREEE (reference sequence). The CDR3 coding sequence is TGTGCCAGCAGCTCCGGAGGACAGGGGTCCTACGAGCAGTACTTC. Its protein is CASSSGGQGSYEQYF.

The V call is TRBV20-1, the J call TRBJ2-7; D uncertain. The germline CDR1 and CDR2 sequences are DFQATT and SNEGSKA (reference sequence). V lost 7 bases, J lost 2 bases, and 9 bases lay in between. The CDR3 is 11 amino acids. DNA for the CDR3: TGCAGTGTTTTTGGAGCCTACGAGCAGTACTTC. It translates to CSVFGAYEQYF.

This clone came up once. The rearrangement uses TRBV28 and TRBJ2-5, with D maybe TRBD1 (6 bases). Germline values: CDR1 MDHEN, CDR2 SYDVKM. CDR3 length equals 16 residues. Trimming shortened V by 3 bases and J by 5 bases, and 19 bases separated the two germline ends. In nucleotides, the CDR3 is TGTGCCAGCAGTTTCCAGGACAGACGGGGTAAGGAGACCCAGTACTTC. Translating gives CASSFQDRRGKETQYF.

V gene TRBV6-6 combines with J gene TRBJ2-7; 7 bases are shared with TRBD2. Germline V gives CDR1 MNHNY, CDR2 SVGAGI (reference sequence). This CDR3 region has 15 residues. After removal of 7 bases from V and 3 bases from J, the junction contained 12 bases not matched to a gene. The CDR3 here is CASTEHRGGGYEQYF. The DNA of the CDR3 is TGTGCCAGCACCGAACACCGTGGCGGGGGCTACGAGCAGTACTTC.

As to this clone: A read error may produce the germline difference seen at one junction end. The chain joins TRBV6-5 to TRBJ2-7, with D tentatively TRBD1 or TRBD2 (5 bases each). The CDR3 sequence is 15 residues long. Looked up from germline, CDR1 is MNHEY and CDR2 is SVGAGI. The CDR3 bases are TGTGCCAGCAGCTACTCCGGGACGGTTTCCTACGAGCAGTACTTC. Its translation: CASSYSGTVSYEQYF.

The rearrangement joins TRBV10-3 to TRBJ2-2, with 8 bases lining up with TRBD1. CDR3 length: 14 residues. CDR1 and CDR2 (germline): ENHRY, SYGVKD. The V segment lost 10 bases and the J segment 1 base; nucleotides outside the gene matches: 5. The CDR3 sequence: CATEDRVNTGELFF. The CDR3 bases are TGTGCCACCGAGGACAGGGTGAACACCGGGGAGCTGTTTTTT.

J is TRBJ1-2 and V is TRBV5-5, with TRBD1 matching 9 bases. Per germline, CDR1 SGHKS and CDR2 YYEKEE (reference sequence). The CDR3 runs 13 residues. J lost 3 bases, V lost 4 bases, and 1 base had no gene match. The CDR3 nucleotides are TGTGCCAGCAGCCGACAGGGGGACTATGGCTACACCTTC. Residues: CASSRQGDYGYTF.

The V call is TRBV28, the J call TRBJ1-2; 8 positions agree with TRBD1. V shed 4 bases and J 4 bases; nucleotides not matched to a gene: 2. The CDR3 loop spans 13 amino acids. The germline V gene encodes CDR1 MDHEN and CDR2 SYDVKM. In DNA form, the CDR3 reads TGTGCCAGCAGTTGGACAGGGTCCTATGGCTACACCTTC. Residues: CASSWTGSYGYTF.

This clone was recorded once. This chain uses TRBV6-6 with TRBJ2-2; D gene ambiguous. CDR1 is MNHNY, CDR2 SVGAGI, per germline (reference sequence). V lost 9 bases, J lost 4 bases, and 6 bases lay in between. This CDR3 is built from 11 residues. CDR3 loop: CASRITGELFF. As DNA, the CDR3 is TGTGCCAGTAGGATCACCGGGGAGCTGTTTTTT.

This clone was observed a few times. Other nucleotide sequences from this sample produce the same CDR3. This chain joins TRBV5-1 and TRBJ2-2, with 7 nucleotides matching TRBD2. The CDR3 is 15 residues long. Germline V gene lookup returns CDR1 SGHRS and CDR2 YFSETQ. V dropped 0 bases and J dropped 3; count of bases not matched to a gene: 2. The CDR3 sequence: CASSLVLADTGELFF. CDR3 nucleotide sequence: TGCGCCAGCAGCTTGGTCCTAGCGGACACCGGGGAGCTGTTTTTT.

The CDR3 spells CASSLYWQSGSYEQYF. In DNA form, the CDR3 reads TGTGCCAGCAGTTTATATTGGCAGTCGGGGTCCTACGAGCAGTACTTC. The chain combines TRBV28 with TRBJ2-7; D possibly corresponds to TRBD2 (5 bases). CDR3 length: 16 amino acids. Germline V lookup: CDR1 MDHEN, CDR2 SYDVKM. Between the trimmed V and J ends, which lost 1 base and 1 base, there was a span of 14 bases.